This TCR beta chain was identified during a study of cytomegalovirus exposure and HLA in healthy donors. Study-wide results and limits: CMV serostatus was the sole immune exposure data available. Most TCR sequences proved rare, with some public TCRs found in many donors. The authors judged a highly shared variant cluster likely a sequencing artifact.

Researchers ran the PCR with 60 Vbeta and 13 Jbeta primers. Clones were read by immunoSEQ multiplex PCR, and TCRdb kept only the in-frame ones, dropping some. Of over 150,000 clones in the sample, over 70% were seen once. Trimming took 4 bases from V and 6 from J, leaving 17 bases between them. The CDR3 length is 15 residues. CDR1 and CDR2 from the germline V gene are LNHDA and SQIVND (reference sequence). Donors in the study were healthy people who gave bone marrow. Note on this clone: The antigen is not known.

V and J are TRBV19 and TRBJ2-3, with D possibly matching TRBD2 (6 bases). Material for sequencing was PBMCs. This clonotype was obtained from a woman aged 25 to 39 in good health and CMV-seronegative. The CDR3 nucleotides read TGTGCCAGTAGTACGACGACCCTAGGAGGGGATACGCAGTATTTT. Translated: CASSTTTLGGDTQYF.